Listed below are T cell receptor beta chains from one sample, sequenced in a study of cytomegalovirus exposure and HLA in healthy donors. Some clones are missing from TCRdb's copy, which holds only in-frame ones; the method was immunoSEQ multiplex PCR. The table shows roughly 120,000 clones, with approximately 81% occurring only once. The sequencing sample was made of PBMCs. The origin of the receptors is a woman aged 25 to 39 in good health and CMV-seronegative. The CDR3 runs from the conserved cysteine through the conserved F or W. A D gene is named only where the DNA matches it firmly. Clone size is stated in some rows and not others, as once, few, many or a class when expanded.

d_call	j_call	clone_size	v_call	cdr3_nt	cdr3_aa
NA	TRBJ1-2	NA	TRBV25-1	TGTGCCAGCAGCGACAGGCGACAGCGTTATGGCTACACCTTC	CASSDRRQRYGYTF
NA	TRBJ2-1	NA	TRBV11-2	TGTGCCAGCAGCACCCATGGTAGGAGCTCCTACAATGAGCAGTTCTTC	CASSTHGRSSYNEQFF
NA	TRBJ2-4	NA	TRBV10-2	TGCGCCAGCAGTTCGACACAGGGAAACATTCAGTACTTC	CASSSTQGNIQYF
NA	TRBJ1-2	NA	TRBV5-1	TGCGCCAGCAGCTTGAGCGGTACAGGGCTAGATGGCTACACCTTC	CASSLSGTGLDGYTF
NA	TRBJ1-2	NA	TRBV6-5	TGTGCCAGCAGTCCTAAGATCAGGGGTGACTATGGCTACACCTTC	CASSPKIRGDYGYTF
NA	TRBJ2-3	NA	TRBV4-3	TGCGCCAGCAGCCAAACCCTGGCAGACCCTAGCACAGATACGCGGTATTTT	CASSQTLADPSTDTRYF
NA	TRBJ1-5	NA	TRBV19	TGTGCCAGCGGATGGGGAGACATTAGCAATCAGCCCCAGCATTTT	CASGWGDISNQPQHF
TRBD2	TRBJ2-7	NA	TRBV5-1	TGCGCCAGCAGCTCCGGACTAGCGCCACCCTACGAGCAGTACTTC	CASSSGLAPPYEQYF
TRBD2	TRBJ2-2	NA	TRBV28	TGTGCCAGCAGTTTGGCGGGAGGGCCCTCGGGCACCGGGGAGCTGTTTTTT	CASSLAGGPSGTGELFF
TRBD2	TRBJ2-3	NA	TRBV18	TGTGCCAGCTCCCCCGACGGGAGGGCCTTTGCAGATACGCAGTATTTT	CASSPDGRAFADTQYF
TRBD1	TRBJ2-7	NA	TRBV28	TGTGCCAGCAGCTGGACAGGGACCTACGAGCAGTACTTC	CASSWTGTYEQYF
TRBD2	TRBJ2-1	NA	TRBV7-2	TGTGCCAGCAGCTTTGGCACTAGCGGGAGATCCTACAATGAGCAGTTCTTC	CASSFGTSGRSYNEQFF
NA	TRBJ2-3	few	TRBV7-8	TGTGCCAGCAGCTCCCAGTCGTCAACAGATACGCAGTATTTT	CASSSQSSTDTQYF
TRBD2	TRBJ2-5	once	TRBV28	TGTGCCACCCACCCTAGCGGGATGGTGGAGACCCAGTACTTC	CATHPSGMVETQYF
NA	TRBJ1-5	NA	TRBV27	TGTGCCAGCAGTTTAGCAGGCCCTTATAGCAATCAGCCCCAGCATTTT	CASSLAGPYSNQPQHF
TRBD2	TRBJ2-1	medium-sized	TRBV5-1	TGCGCCAGCACCAAGACTAGCGGGGGATACAATGAGCAGTTCTTC	CASTKTSGGYNEQFF
TRBD1	TRBJ1-5	NA	TRBV7-9	TGTGCCAGCGGAGGGACAGGGTCATTTCAGCCCCAGCATTTT	CASGGTGSFQPQHF
TRBD1	TRBJ2-5	NA	TRBV28	TGTGCCAGCACCCCTGGGACAGGGCGGAGGGAGCAGTACTTC	CASTPGTGRREQYF
TRBD1	TRBJ2-7	NA	TRBV7-2	TGTGCCAGCAGTAGATCACAGGGGGCTCCCTACGAGCAGTACTTC	CASSRSQGAPYEQYF
TRBD1	TRBJ1-2	NA	TRBV28	TGTGCCAGCAGTCTCTCCGACAGGGCCCACCTATATAACTATGGCTACACCTTC	CASSLSDRAHLYNYGYTF
NA	TRBJ2-2	few	TRBV6-5	TGTGCCAGCAGTTACGGGGCACAGGGCACCGGGGAGCTGTTTTTT	CASSYGAQGTGELFF
TRBD1	TRBJ1-4	NA	TRBV30	TGTGCCTGGAAAGCGCCGGGACAGGGGATGGAAGGGAATGAAAAACTGTTTTTT	CAWKAPGQGMEGNEKLFF
NA	TRBJ2-6	NA	TRBV28	TGTGCCAGCAGTTTTGAGTGGGGGCGATCCCCAACTGGGGCCAACGTCCTGACTTTC	CASSFEWGRSPTGANVLTF
TRBD1	TRBJ2-7	NA	TRBV28	TGTGCCAGCAGCCCCCCCGACAGGGTTTTTACCTACGAGCAGTACTTC	CASSPPDRVFTYEQYF
TRBD2	TRBJ2-3	NA	TRBV2	TGTGCCAGCAGCGGACTAGCGGGAGCCACAGATACGCAGTATTTT	CASSGLAGATDTQYF
NA	TRBJ2-1	NA	TRBV23-1	TGCGCCAGCAGTCAGAGTCCACCGAGATACAATGAGCAGTTCTTC	CASSQSPPRYNEQFF
NA	TRBJ2-7	NA	TRBV7-9	TGTTCCAGCAGCTTAGCACAGGGTATCCACGAGCAGTACTTC	CSSSLAQGIHEQYF
NA	TRBJ2-3	NA	TRBV28	TGTGCCAGCAGTTTGTCAAGCACAGATACGCAGTATTTT	CASSLSSTDTQYF
TRBD2	TRBJ2-3	NA	TRBV6-5	TGTGCCAGCAGTTCTTTAGCGGGAGGGCCGTTGGATACGCAGTATTTT	CASSSLAGGPLDTQYF
NA	TRBJ1-2	NA	TRBV19	TGTGCCAGTAGTTTCAGACAGGAGTCGAACTATGGCTACACCTTC	CASSFRQESNYGYTF
NA	TRBJ1-4	NA	TRBV19	TGTGCCAGTAGTAGGACCGCAACCAGGGCTAATGAAAAACTGTTTTTT	CASSRTATRANEKLFF
NA	TRBJ1-4	NA	TRBV6-6	TGTGCCAGCAGTTACTCGGGAGAGGTCGTCGGGGAAAAACTGTTTTTT	CASSYSGEVVGEKLFF
NA	TRBJ2-7	NA	TRBV5-1	TGCGCCAGCGGGAGGGGGGGGAACGACTACGAGCAGTACTTC	CASGRGGNDYEQYF
NA	TRBJ1-5	few	TRBV5-1	TGCGCCAGCAGCTCCGGGGATAGCAATCAGCCCCAGCATTTT	CASSSGDSNQPQHF
TRBD1	TRBJ1-1	NA	TRBV7-9	TGTTCCAGCAGCTTGGGACAGGGCACTGAAGCTTTCTTT	CSSSLGQGTEAFF
TRBD2	TRBJ2-7	NA	TRBV6-1	TGTGCCAGCTCCAAGGGAGCGGGAGGTTCCTACGAGCAGTACTTC	CASSKGAGGSYEQYF
TRBD1	TRBJ2-7	NA	TRBV5-1	TGCGCCAGCGCTGAAGGGGGCAGCTACGAGCAGTACTTC	CASAEGGSYEQYF
NA	TRBJ2-7	NA	TRBV7-6	TGTGCCAGCAGCTTAGTGGGCTCAACCGACGAGCAGTACTTC	CASSLVGSTDEQYF
TRBD2	TRBJ2-7	NA	TRBV7-9	TGTGCCAGCAGTGAAGGCGGGAGAACCCTCTACGAGCAGTACTTC	CASSEGGRTLYEQYF
TRBD2	TRBJ2-3	once	TRBV28	TGTGCCAGCAGCCCCTTGAGTATTAGCGGGAGGTACACAGATACGCAGTATTTT	CASSPLSISGRYTDTQYF
NA	TRBJ1-2	once	TRBV2	TGTGCCAGCAGTGATCCCGTCGGTGATGGCTACACCTTC	CASSDPVGDGYTF
TRBD1	TRBJ2-7	NA	TRBV28	TGTGCCAGCAGTTTAAGGGGACAGGGGGCTTACGAGCAGTACTTC	CASSLRGQGAYEQYF
TRBD1	TRBJ1-2	NA	TRBV9	TGTGCCAGCAGCGTTGGGGGGACAGACTATGGCTACACCTTC	CASSVGGTDYGYTF
NA	TRBJ2-7	NA	TRBV7-8	TGTGCCAGCAGCCTTGACCAGGCCGCCTACGAGCAGTACTTC	CASSLDQAAYEQYF
TRBD1	TRBJ2-2	NA	TRBV28	TGTGCCAGCAGTCCGGCGGGACAGGGGGCCGGGGAGCTGTTTTTT	CASSPAGQGAGELFF
TRBD1	TRBJ1-4	once	TRBV30	TGTGCCTGGAGTCCGGGACAGGGTATTGAAAAACTGTTTTTT	CAWSPGQGIEKLFF
TRBD1	TRBJ1-4	NA	TRBV25-1	TGTGCCATACAAGACAGGGCGGGAGAAAAACTGTTTTTT	CAIQDRAGEKLFF
TRBD1	TRBJ2-5	once	TRBV29-1	TGCAGCGCATCCGACAGGGGGCTGGAGACCCAGTACTTC	CSASDRGLETQYF
TRBD2	TRBJ2-1	NA	TRBV7-2	TGTGCCAGCAGCGATGGACTAGCGGGAGGATGGAATGAGCAGTTCTTC	CASSDGLAGGWNEQFF
NA	TRBJ1-3	NA	TRBV28	TGTGCCAGCAGTTTGTCCAGGGTCTCTGGAAACACCATATATTTT	CASSLSRVSGNTIYF